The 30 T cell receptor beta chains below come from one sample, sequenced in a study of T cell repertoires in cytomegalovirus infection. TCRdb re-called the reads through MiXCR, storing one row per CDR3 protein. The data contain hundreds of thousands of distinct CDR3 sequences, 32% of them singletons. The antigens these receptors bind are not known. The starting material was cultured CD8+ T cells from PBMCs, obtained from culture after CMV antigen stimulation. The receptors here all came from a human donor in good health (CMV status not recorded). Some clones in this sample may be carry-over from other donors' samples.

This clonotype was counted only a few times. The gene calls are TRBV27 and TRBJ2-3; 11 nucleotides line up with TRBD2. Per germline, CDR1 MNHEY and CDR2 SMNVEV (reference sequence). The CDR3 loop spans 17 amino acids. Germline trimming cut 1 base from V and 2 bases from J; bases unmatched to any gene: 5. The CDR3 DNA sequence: TGTGCCAGCAGTTTATGGGGACTAGCGGAATTCACAGATACGCAGTATTTT. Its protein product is CASSLWGLAEFTDTQYF.

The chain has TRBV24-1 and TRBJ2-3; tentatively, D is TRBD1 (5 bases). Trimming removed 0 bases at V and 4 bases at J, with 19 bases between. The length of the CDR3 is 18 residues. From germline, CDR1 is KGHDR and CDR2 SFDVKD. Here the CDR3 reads CATSDLQTWAGNPDTQYF. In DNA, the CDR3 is TGTGCCACCAGTGATTTGCAAACTTGGGCAGGGAATCCAGATACGCAGTATTTT.

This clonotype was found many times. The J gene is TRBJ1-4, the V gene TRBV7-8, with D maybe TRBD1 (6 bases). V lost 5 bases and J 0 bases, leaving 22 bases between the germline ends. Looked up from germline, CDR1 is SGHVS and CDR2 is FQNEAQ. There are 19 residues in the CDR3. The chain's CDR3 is CASSPGQPSSPSTNEKLFF. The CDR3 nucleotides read TGTGCCAGCAGCCCCGGACAGCCCAGTTCTCCTTCAACTAATGAAAAACTGTTTTTT.

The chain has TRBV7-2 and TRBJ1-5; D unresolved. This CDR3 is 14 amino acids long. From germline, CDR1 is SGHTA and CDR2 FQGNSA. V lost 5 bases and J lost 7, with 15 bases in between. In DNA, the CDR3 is TGTGCCAGCAGCAACTGGCGGGAATACCAGCCCCAGCATTTT. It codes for CASSNWREYQPQHF.

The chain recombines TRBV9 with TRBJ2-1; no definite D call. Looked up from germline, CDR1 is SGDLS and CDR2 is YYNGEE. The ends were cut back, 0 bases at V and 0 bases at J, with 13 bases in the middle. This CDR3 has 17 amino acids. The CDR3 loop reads CASSVGPQRSSYNEQFF. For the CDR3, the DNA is TGTGCCAGCAGCGTAGGGCCCCAGAGAAGCTCCTACAATGAGCAGTTCTTC.

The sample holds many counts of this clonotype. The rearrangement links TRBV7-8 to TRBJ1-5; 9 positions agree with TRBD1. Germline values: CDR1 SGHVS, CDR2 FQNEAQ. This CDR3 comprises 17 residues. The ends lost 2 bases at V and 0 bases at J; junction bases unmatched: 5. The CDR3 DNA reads TGTGCCAGCAGCTTATGGGACAGGGCCTATAGCAATCAGCCCCAGCATTTT. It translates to CASSLWDRAYSNQPQHF.

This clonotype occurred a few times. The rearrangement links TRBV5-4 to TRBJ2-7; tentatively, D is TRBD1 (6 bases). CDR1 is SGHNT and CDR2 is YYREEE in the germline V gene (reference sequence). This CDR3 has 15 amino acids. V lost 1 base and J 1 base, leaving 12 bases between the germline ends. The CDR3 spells CASSLMIDRSYEQYV. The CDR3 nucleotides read TGTGCCAGCAGCTTGATGATTGACAGGTCCTACGAGCAGTACGTC.

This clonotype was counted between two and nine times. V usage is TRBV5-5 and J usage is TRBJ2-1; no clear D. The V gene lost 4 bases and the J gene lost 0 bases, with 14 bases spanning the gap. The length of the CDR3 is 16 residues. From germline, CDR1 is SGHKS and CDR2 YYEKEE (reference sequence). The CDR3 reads CASSTLGQSSYNEQFF. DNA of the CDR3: TGTGCCAGCAGCACCCTGGGTCAGAGCTCCTACAATGAGCAGTTCTTC.

This chain's CDR3 is CSAFSGGAYNEQFF. The CDR3 DNA follows: TGCAGTGCTTTCAGCGGGGGCGCCTACAATGAGCAGTTCTTC. The chain has TRBV20-1 and TRBJ2-1, with 8 bases lining up with TRBD2. Germline V lookup: CDR1 DFQATT, CDR2 SNEGSKA (reference sequence). The CDR3 totals 14 residues. V dropped 5 bases and J dropped 2; count of bases not matched to a gene: 5.

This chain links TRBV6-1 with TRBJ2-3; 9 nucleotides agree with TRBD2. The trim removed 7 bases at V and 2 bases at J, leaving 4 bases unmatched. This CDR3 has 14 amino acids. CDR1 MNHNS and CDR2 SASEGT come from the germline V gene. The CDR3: CASNPSGVTDTQYF. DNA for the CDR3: TGTGCCAGCAATCCTAGCGGGGTCACAGATACGCAGTATTTT.

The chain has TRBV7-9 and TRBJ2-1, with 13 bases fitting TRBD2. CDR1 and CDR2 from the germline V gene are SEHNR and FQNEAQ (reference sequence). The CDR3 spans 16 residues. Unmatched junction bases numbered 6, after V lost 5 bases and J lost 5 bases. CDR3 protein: CASSRLAGGIDNEQFF. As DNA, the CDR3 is TGTGCCAGCAGCAGACTAGCGGGGGGTATCGACAATGAGCAGTTCTTC.

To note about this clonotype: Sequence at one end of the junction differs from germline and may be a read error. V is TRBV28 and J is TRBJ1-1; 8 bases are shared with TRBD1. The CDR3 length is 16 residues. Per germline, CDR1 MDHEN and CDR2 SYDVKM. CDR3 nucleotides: TGTGTCAGCCCGGGGGGAGGGCCAGGGGGCGGATCTGAAGCTTTCTTT. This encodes CVSPGGGPGGGSEAFF.

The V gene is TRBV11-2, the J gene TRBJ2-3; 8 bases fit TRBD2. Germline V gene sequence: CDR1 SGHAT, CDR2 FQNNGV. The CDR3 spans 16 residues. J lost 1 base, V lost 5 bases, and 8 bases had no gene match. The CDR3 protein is CASSPLGGGRTDTQYF. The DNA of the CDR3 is TGTGCCAGCAGCCCCCTGGGCGGGGGGCGCACAGATACGCAGTATTTT.

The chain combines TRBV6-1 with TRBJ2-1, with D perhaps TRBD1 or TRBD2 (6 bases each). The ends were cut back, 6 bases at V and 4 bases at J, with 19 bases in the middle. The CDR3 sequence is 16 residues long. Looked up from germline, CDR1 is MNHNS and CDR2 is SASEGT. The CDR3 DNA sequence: TGTGCCAGCAGATCCCTAGCCGGGGGCCTTTACAATGAGCAGTTCTTC. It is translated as CASRSLAGGLYNEQFF.

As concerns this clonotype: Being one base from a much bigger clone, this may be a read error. The CDR3 bases are TGCAGTGCAATCCGGGACAGGGGGCTCGAGCAGTACTTC. It codes for CSAIRDRGLEQYF. This chain joins TRBV20-1 and TRBJ2-7; TRBD1 agrees at 12 bases. Germline CDR1 reads DFQATT; CDR2 reads SNEGSKA (reference sequence). The CDR3 has 13 amino acids. The junction had 6 bases not matched to a gene; V was cut back by 6 bases and J by 6 bases.

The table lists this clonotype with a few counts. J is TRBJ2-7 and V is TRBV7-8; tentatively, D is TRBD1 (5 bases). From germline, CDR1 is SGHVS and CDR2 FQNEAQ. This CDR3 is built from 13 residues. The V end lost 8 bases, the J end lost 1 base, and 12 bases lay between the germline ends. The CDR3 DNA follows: TGTGCCAGCTCGTGGGCAGGGTCCTACGAGCAGTACGTC. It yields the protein CASSWAGSYEQYV.

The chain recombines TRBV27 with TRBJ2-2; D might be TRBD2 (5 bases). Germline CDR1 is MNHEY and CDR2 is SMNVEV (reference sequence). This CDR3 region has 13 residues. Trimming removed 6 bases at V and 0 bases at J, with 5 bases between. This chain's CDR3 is CASRTTNTGELFF. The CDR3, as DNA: TGTGCCAGCAGGACTACGAACACCGGGGAGCTGTTTTTT.

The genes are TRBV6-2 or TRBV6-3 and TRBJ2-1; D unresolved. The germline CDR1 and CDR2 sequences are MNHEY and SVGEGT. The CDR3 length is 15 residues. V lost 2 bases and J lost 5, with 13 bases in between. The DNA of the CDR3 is TGTGCCAGCAGTTACCCCACTCAGCGAAACAATGAGCAGTTCTTC. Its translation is CASSYPTQRNNEQFF.

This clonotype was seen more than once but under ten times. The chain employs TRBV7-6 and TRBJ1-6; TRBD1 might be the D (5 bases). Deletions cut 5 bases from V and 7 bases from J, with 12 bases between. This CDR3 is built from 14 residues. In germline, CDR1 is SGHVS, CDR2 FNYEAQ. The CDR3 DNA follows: TGTGCCAGCAGCAGTCGGGGGAAAAATTCACCCCTCCACTTT. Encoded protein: CASSSRGKNSPLHF.

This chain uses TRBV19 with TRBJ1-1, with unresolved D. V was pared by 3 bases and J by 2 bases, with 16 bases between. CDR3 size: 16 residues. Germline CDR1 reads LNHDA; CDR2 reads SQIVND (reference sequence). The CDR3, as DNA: TGTGCCAGTAGTATTCCACAGCCTGACGCTAACACTGAAGCTTTCTTT. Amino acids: CASSIPQPDANTEAFF.

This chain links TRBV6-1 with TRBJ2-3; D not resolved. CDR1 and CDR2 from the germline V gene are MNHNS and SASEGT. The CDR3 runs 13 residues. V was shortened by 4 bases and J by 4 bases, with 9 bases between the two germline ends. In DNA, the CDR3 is TGTGCCAGCAGTGGACTCAGGTCAGATACGCAGTATTTT. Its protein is CASSGLRSDTQYF.

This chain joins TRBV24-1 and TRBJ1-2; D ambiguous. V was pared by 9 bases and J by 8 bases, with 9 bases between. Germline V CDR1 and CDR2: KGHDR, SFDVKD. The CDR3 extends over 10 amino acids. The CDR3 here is CATWGDGYTF. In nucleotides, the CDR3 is TGTGCCACCTGGGGAGACGGCTACACCTTC.

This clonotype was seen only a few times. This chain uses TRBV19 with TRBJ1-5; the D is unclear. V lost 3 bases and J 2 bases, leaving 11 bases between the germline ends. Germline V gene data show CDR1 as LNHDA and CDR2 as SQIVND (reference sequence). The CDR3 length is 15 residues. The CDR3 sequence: CASSIWRPGNQPQHF. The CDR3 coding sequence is TGTGCCAGTAGTATCTGGCGGCCGGGCAATCAGCCCCAGCATTTT. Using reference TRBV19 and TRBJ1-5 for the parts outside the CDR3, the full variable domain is DGGITQSPKYLFRKEGQNVTLSCEQNLNHDAMYWYRQDPGQGLRLIYYSQIVNDFQKGDIAEGYSVSREKKESFPLTVTSAQKNPTAFYLCASSIWRPGNQPQHFGDGTRLSIL.

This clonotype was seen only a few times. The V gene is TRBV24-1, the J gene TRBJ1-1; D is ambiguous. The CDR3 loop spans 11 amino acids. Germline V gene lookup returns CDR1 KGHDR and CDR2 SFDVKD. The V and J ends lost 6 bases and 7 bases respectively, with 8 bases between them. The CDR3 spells CATSNGGEAFF. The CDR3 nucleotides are TGTGCCACCAGTAATGGCGGTGAAGCTTTCTTT.

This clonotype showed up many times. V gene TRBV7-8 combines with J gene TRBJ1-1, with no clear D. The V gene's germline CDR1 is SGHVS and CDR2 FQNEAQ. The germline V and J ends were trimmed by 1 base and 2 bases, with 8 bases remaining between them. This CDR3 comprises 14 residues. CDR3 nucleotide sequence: TGTGCCAGCAGCTTAGGGGTAGTCAACACTGAAGCTTTCTTT. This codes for CASSLGVVNTEAFF.

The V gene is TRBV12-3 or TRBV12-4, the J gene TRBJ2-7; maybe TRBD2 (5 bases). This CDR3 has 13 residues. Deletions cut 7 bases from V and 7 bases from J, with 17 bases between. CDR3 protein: CASNSDGSGEQYF. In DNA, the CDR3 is TGTGCCAGCAACTCGGACGGGTCGGGAGAGCAGTACTTC.

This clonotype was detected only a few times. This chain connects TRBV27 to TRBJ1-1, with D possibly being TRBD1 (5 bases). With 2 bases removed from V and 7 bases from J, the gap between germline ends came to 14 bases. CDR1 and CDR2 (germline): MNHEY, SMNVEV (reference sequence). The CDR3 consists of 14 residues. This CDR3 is CASSLRPRAGEAFF. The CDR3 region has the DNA TGTGCCAGCAGTTTACGGCCCAGGGCTGGTGAAGCTTTCTTT.

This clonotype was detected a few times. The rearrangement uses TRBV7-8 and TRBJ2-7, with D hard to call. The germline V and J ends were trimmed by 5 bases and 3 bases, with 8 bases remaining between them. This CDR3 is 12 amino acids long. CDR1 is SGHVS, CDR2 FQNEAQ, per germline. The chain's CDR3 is CASSGEYYEQYF. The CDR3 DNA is TGTGCCAGCAGCGGAGAGTACTACGAGCAGTACTTC.

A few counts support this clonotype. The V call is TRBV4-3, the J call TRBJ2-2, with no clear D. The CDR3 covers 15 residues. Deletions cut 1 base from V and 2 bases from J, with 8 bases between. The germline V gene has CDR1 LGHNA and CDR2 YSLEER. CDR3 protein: CASSQVGSNTGELFF. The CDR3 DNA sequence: TGCGCCAGCAGCCAAGTGGGCAGCAACACCGGGGAGCTGTTTTTT.

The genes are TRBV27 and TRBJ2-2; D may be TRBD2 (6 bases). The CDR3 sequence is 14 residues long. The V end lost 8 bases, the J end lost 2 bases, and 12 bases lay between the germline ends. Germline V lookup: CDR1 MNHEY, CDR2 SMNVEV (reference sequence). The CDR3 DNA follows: TGTGCCAGCGGGCGGGGAAGTAACACCGGGGAGCTGTTTTTT. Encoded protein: CASGRGSNTGELFF.